This TCR beta chain was retrieved from a study of T cells in Graves' hyperthyroidism and ophthalmopathy. Blood was obtained at the first hyperthyroidism diagnosis, which preceded any ophthalmopathy symptoms. This clonotype was counted ten times or more. Amplified TCR beta CDR3 regions derived from RNA transcripts. HTBI primers drove first-round RT-PCR of the TCR CDR3. MiXCR, run by TCRdb on the multiplex PCR reads, gives a single entry per CDR3 protein. Of about 290,000 distinct CDR3 sequences listed, 13% are singletons. With V trimmed by 0 bases and J by 4 bases, 4 bases remained unmatched. CDR3 length equals 14 residues. Germline V lookup: CDR1 DFQATT, CDR2 SNEGSKA (reference sequence).

The chain couples TRBV20-1 to TRBJ1-2; 8 positions agree with TRBD1. Sequenced material: blood. This sequence originates from a woman aged 25 to 39 with Graves' hyperthyroidism that later progressed to Graves' ophthalmopathy. CDR3 loop: CSARDYRGAYGYTF. CDR3 nucleotide sequence: TGCAGTGCTAGAGATTACAGGGGGGCCTATGGCTACACCTTC.